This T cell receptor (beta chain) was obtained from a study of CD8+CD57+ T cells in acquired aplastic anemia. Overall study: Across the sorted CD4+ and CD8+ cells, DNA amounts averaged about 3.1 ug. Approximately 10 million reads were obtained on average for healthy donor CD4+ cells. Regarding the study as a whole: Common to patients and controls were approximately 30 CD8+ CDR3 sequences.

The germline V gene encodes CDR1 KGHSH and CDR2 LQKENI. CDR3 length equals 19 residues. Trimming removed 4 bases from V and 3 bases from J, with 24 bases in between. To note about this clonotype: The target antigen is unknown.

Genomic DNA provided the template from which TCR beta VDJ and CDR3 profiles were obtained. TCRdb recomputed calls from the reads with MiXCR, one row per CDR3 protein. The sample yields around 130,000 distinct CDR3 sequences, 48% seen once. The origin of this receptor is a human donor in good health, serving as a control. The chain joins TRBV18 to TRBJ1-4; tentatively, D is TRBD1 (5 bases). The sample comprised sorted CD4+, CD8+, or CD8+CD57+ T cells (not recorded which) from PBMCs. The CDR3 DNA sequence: TGTGCCAGCTCACGTCGGGAGGACAACCCGAATATGGCTAATGAAAAACTGTTTTTT. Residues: CASSRREDNPNMANEKLFF.